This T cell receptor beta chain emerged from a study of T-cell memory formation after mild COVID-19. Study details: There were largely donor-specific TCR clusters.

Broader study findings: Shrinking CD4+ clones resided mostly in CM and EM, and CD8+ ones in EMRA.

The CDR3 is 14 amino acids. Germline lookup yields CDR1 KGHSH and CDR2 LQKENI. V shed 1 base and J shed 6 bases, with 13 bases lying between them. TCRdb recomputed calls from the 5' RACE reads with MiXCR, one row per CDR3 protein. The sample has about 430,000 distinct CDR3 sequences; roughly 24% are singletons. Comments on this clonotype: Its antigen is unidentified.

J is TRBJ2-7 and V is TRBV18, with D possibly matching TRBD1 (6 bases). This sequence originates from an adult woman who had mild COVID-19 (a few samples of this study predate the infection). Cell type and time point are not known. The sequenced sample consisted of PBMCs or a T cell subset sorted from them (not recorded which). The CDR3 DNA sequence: TGTGCCAGCTCACCACAAGGACAGAAATCCGAGCAGTACTTC. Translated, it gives CASSPQGQKSEQYF.